Below are 15 T cell receptor beta chains sequenced from a single sample in a study of shared clonotypes between healthy human individuals. Naive CD8 populations comprised CD45RO-negative cells positively selected for CCR7, excluding terminally differentiated effector memory CD45RA+ cells. Sequencing used immunoSEQ multiplex PCR; TCRdb keeps in-frame clones, though not all of them. The sample lists around 700,000 clones, 90% to 95% occurring once. The sequenced material came from naive CD8+ T cells sorted from blood. These receptors were taken from a man aged 25 to 40 in good health.

The rearrangement uses TRBV29-1 and TRBJ1-2; tentatively, D is TRBD1 (5 bases). V was pared by 0 bases and J by 7 bases, with 9 bases between. Germline CDR1 is SQVTM and CDR2 is ANQGSEA. The CDR3 consists of 12 residues. For the CDR3, the DNA is TGCAGCGTTGAAGACGGAGGGGTTGGCTACACCTTC. Residues: CSVEDGGVGYTF.

The chain couples TRBV7-9 to TRBJ2-5, with D possibly being TRBD1 (6 bases). Trimming left V 2 bases short and J 2 bases short, with 12 bases between. Germline values: CDR1 SEHNR, CDR2 FQNEAQ (reference sequence). The CDR3 loop spans 15 amino acids. CDR3 amino acids: CASSLTGLGQETQYF. The CDR3 nucleotides are TGTGCCAGCAGCTTAACAGGGTTGGGGCAAGAGACCCAGTACTTC.

This rearrangement joins TRBV9 to TRBJ2-1, with D maybe TRBD1 (7 bases). Germline loops: CDR1 SGDLS, CDR2 YYNGEE. This CDR3 has 15 residues. Trimming left V 2 bases short and J 8 bases short, with 17 bases between. The CDR3 bases are TGTGCCAGCAGCGTCTCGGAGGGGGCAAGCTATGAGCAGTTCTTC. This sequence encodes CASSVSEGASYEQFF.

The rearrangement joins TRBV7-6 to TRBJ2-3; TRBD2 matches at 11 bases. V lost 6 bases and J lost 2; bases outside the gene matches: 4. The CDR3 consists of 15 residues. CDR1 and CDR2 (germline): SGHVS, FNYEAQ. Here the CDR3 reads CASRGLAVNTDTQYF. Here the CDR3 DNA reads TGTGCCAGCAGGGGACTAGCGGTTAACACAGATACGCAGTATTTT.

This clone occurred once. V usage is TRBV18 and J usage is TRBJ2-3; 10 positions match TRBD1. This CDR3 has 16 amino acids. Trimming took 4 bases from V and 5 from J; bases not matched to a gene: 9. CDR1 and CDR2 from the germline V gene are KGHSH and LQKENI. CDR3 bases: TGTGCCAGCTCACGTACCGGGACAGGGGTTGAAGATACGCAGTATTTT. This gives the protein CASSRTGTGVEDTQYF.

This clone was counted a single time. The rearrangement uses TRBV2 and TRBJ1-2; D gene unclear. Trimming shortened V by 7 bases and J by 7 bases, and 13 bases separated the two germline ends. The CDR3 is made up of 12 amino acids. CDR1 is SNHLY, CDR2 FYNNEI, per germline. CDR3 sequence (DNA): TGTGCCAGCATGCCGCCTGCCGTTGGCTACACCTTC. This gives the protein CASMPPAVGYTF. The complete variable domain, with remaining parts taken from reference TRBV2 and TRBJ1-2, reads EPEVTQTPSHQVTQMGQEVILRCVPISNHLYFYWYRQILGQKVEFLVSFYNNEISEKSEIFDDQFSVERPDGSNFTLKIRSTKLEDSAMYFCASMPPAVGYTFGSGTRLTVV.

The V gene is TRBV28, the J gene TRBJ2-7, with 11 bases that match TRBD1. The germline gives CDR1 MDHEN, CDR2 SYDVKM. With V trimmed by 1 base and J by 4 bases, 3 bases remained unmatched. The CDR3 has 15 amino acids. DNA for the CDR3: TGTGCCAGCAGTTTATTGGGGACAGGGGGGTACGAGCAGTACTTC. Translating gives CASSLLGTGGYEQYF.

CDR3 in DNA: TGTGCCAGCGGCTGGGGCTCCTGGGGGGAGACCCAGTACTTC. This encodes CASGWGSWGETQYF. The V call is TRBV11-2, the J call TRBJ2-5; D tentatively fits TRBD1 or TRBD2 (5 bases each). V lost 8 bases and J lost 5, with 18 bases in between. Germline V gives CDR1 SGHAT, CDR2 FQNNGV. CDR3 size: 14 residues.

V gene TRBV4-3 combines with J gene TRBJ2-7, with a weak D call TRBD2 (5 bases). Germline V gene data show CDR1 as LGHNA and CDR2 as YSLEER. This CDR3 contains 13 residues. The V end was cut by 1 base, the J end by 6 bases, with 10 bases between. CDR3 protein: CASSQGGGSEQYF. DNA of the CDR3: TGCGCCAGCAGCCAAGGCGGAGGATCCGAGCAGTACTTC.

The CDR3 spells CASSLPLGVNTEAFF. The CDR3 nucleotides read TGTGCCAGCAGCTTACCCCTTGGGGTAAACACTGAAGCTTTCTTT. V usage is TRBV7-9 and J usage is TRBJ1-1; D gene ambiguous. The CDR3 contains 15 residues. V gave up 2 bases and J gave up 2 bases, with 12 bases separating them. Germline loops: CDR1 SEHNR, CDR2 FQNEAQ (reference sequence).

The chain combines TRBV19 with TRBJ1-2; D gene unclear. With 5 bases removed from V and 4 bases from J, the gap between germline ends came to 8 bases. Germline values: CDR1 LNHDA, CDR2 SQIVND (reference sequence). The CDR3 spans 12 residues. CDR3 coding DNA: TGTGCCAGTAGTGAATTATCCTATGGCTACACCTTC. Encoded protein: CASSELSYGYTF.

Concerning this clone: An end of the junction differs from the germline gene, which may be a read error. The V and J genes are TRBV5-1 and TRBJ2-7, with D possibly matching TRBD1 (5 bases). Germline V gene data show CDR1 as SGHRS and CDR2 as YFSETQ. There are 16 residues in the CDR3. For the CDR3, the DNA is TGCGCCAGCTGCTTGGGGTGGGGCAGAAACTCCTACGAGCAGTACTTC. This gives the protein CASCLGWGRNSYEQYF.

As for this clone: Other DNA sequences in the sample encode the same CDR3. The V gene is TRBV5-1, the J gene TRBJ2-7, with a tentative D call TRBD2 (6 bases). The CDR3 is 13 residues long. Germline assignment: CDR1 SGHRS and CDR2 YFSETQ. Trimming stripped 0 bases from V and 3 bases from J, with 7 bases between. CDR3 DNA sequence: TGCGCCAGCAGCTTGGGGCGGGACTACGAGCAGTACTTC. Its translation is CASSLGRDYEQYF.

The chain couples TRBV5-6 to TRBJ1-2; TRBD1 matches at 10 bases. Germline trimming cut 5 bases from V and 4 bases from J; bases unmatched to any gene: 11. This CDR3 contains 16 residues. The germline gives CDR1 SGHDT, CDR2 YYEEEE. The CDR3 sequence is CASSYGQGVFIYGYTF. The CDR3 DNA reads TGTGCCAGCAGTTATGGACAGGGGGTTTTTATCTATGGCTACACCTTC.

The CDR3 DNA follows: TGTGCCATCAGTGAGCCCGAGACGGGGAATACGCAGTATTTT. This gives the protein CAISEPETGNTQYF. The V gene is TRBV10-3, the J gene TRBJ2-3, with D possibly TRBD2 on 5 matching bases. CDR3 size: 14 residues. Trimming shortened V by 2 bases and J by 7 bases, and 13 bases separated the two germline ends. Germline V gives CDR1 ENHRY, CDR2 SYGVKD.